These 27 T cell receptor beta chains originate from one sample sequenced in a study of early T cells in non-severe SARS-CoV-2 infection. MiXCR, run by TCRdb on the 5' RACE reads, gives a single entry per CDR3 protein. Altogether about 26,000 distinct CDR3 sequences are present, around 4.5% being singletons, with the ten largest covering roughly 5.3%. Sample: whole blood. Receptors originate from an adult who was a healthcare worker with PCR-confirmed SARS-CoV-2 infection or an uninfected control (not recorded which).

This clonotype was seen many times. The genes are TRBV7-2 and TRBJ2-1, with 8 nucleotides matching TRBD2. V trimming: 4 bases; J trimming: 10 bases; junction bases outside the gene matches: 9. The germline CDR1 and CDR2 sequences are SGHTA and FQGNSA. This CDR3 region has 14 residues. The chain's CDR3 is CASSYGLAYHEQFF. In DNA form, the CDR3 reads TGTGCCAGCAGCTATGGACTAGCTTATCACGAGCAGTTCTTC.

The table lists this clonotype with many counts. V is TRBV12-3 or TRBV12-4 and J is TRBJ1-1; D is uncertain. The CDR3 runs to 14 residues. V lost 0 bases to trimming and J lost 3 bases, with 8 bases between them. DNA of the CDR3: TGTGCCAGCAGTTTAGCAGGGCGGGACACTGAAGCTTTCTTT. Its protein is CASSLAGRDTEAFF.

This clonotype was seen many times. The chain has TRBV25-1 and TRBJ1-1, with 9 bases lining up with TRBD1. Germline values: CDR1 MGHDK, CDR2 SYGVNS. V lost 5 bases and J lost 4; bases outside the gene matches: 17. There are 18 residues in the CDR3. The CDR3 region is CASSSSTNRGRNGTEAFF. The DNA of the CDR3 is TGTGCCAGCAGTAGTAGTACAAACAGGGGGCGGAATGGCACTGAAGCTTTCTTT.

This clonotype has ten or more counts. The V call is TRBV19, the J call TRBJ2-6; D ambiguous. Germline CDR1 and CDR2: LNHDA and SQIVND (reference sequence). With 1 base removed from V and 0 bases from J, the gap between germline ends came to 4 bases. This CDR3 contains 15 residues. This chain's CDR3 is CASSIGSSGANVLTF. The CDR3, as DNA: TGTGCCAGTAGTATAGGAAGCTCTGGGGCCAACGTCCTGACTTTC. Supplemented by reference TRBV19 and TRBJ2-6, the full variable domain reads DGGITQSPKYLFRKEGQNVTLSCEQNLNHDAMYWYRQDPGQGLRLIYYSQIVNDFQKGDIAEGYSVSREKKESFPLTVTSAQKNPTAFYLCASSIGSSGANVLTFGAGSRLTVL.

This clonotype was recorded at least ten times. J is TRBJ2-1 and V is TRBV9; D call uncertain. V was trimmed by 4 bases and J by 4 bases, leaving 9 bases between them. The CDR3 runs to 13 residues. The germline V gene encodes CDR1 SGDLS and CDR2 YYNGEE. CDR3 in DNA: TGTGCCAGCAGCCCGAGTGAGTACAATGAGCAGTTCTTC. Translating it yields CASSPSEYNEQFF.

This clonotype was counted ten times or more. The V and J genes are TRBV7-8 and TRBJ2-1, with 13 bases lining up with TRBD2. Germline values: CDR1 SGHVS, CDR2 FQNEAQ. The CDR3 covers 17 residues. Losses at the gene ends were 5 bases for V and 8 bases for J; bases not matched to a gene: 12. The CDR3 DNA reads TGTGCCAGCAGCACCCGATCCGGGACTAGCGGGGTTGATGAGCAGTTCTTC. Residues: CASSTRSGTSGVDEQFF.

This clonotype was seen at least ten times. One end of the junction varies from germline; a read error may be responsible. The chain's CDR3 is CASRRSGTGSSNEQFF. CDR3 coding DNA: TGTGCCAGCAGGAGGTCCGGGACAGGGTCCTCCAATGAGCAGTTCTTC. The chain joins TRBV6-1 to TRBJ2-1, with 9 bases lining up with TRBD1. The CDR3 sequence is 16 residues long. Germline V gene data show CDR1 as MNHNS and CDR2 as SASEGT.

This clonotype was found many times. The rearrangement uses TRBV4-3 and TRBJ1-1; D not certain. Germline V gene lookup returns CDR1 LGHNA and CDR2 YSLEER. CDR3 length: 14 residues. The V end was cut by 0 bases, the J end by 4 bases, with 9 bases between. CDR3 DNA sequence: TGCGCCAGCAGCCAAGAGAGGGTGGCCACTGAAGCTTTCTTT. Protein sequence: CASSQERVATEAFF.

This clonotype was seen repeatedly, ten times or more. This chain joins TRBV29-1 and TRBJ1-5; D ambiguous. CDR1 SQVTM and CDR2 ANQGSEA come from the germline V gene. The length of the CDR3 is 13 residues. V was shortened by 4 bases and J by 1 base, with 8 bases between the two germline ends. The CDR3 protein is CSVVEGSNQPQHF. The CDR3 DNA sequence: TGCAGCGTTGTAGAGGGAAGCAATCAGCCCCAGCATTTT.

By proportion, this clonotype is medium-sized. This rearrangement joins TRBV10-3 to TRBJ2-7; D gene uncertain. The germline V gene encodes CDR1 ENHRY and CDR2 SYGVKD. V lost 9 bases and J 8 bases, leaving 8 bases between the germline ends. CDR3 length equals 9 residues. The DNA of the CDR3 is TGTGCCATGAATGGAAAGCAGTACTTC. Translated, it gives CAMNGKQYF.

This clonotype was seen repeatedly, ten times or more. The V gene is TRBV5-5, the J gene TRBJ1-4; the D is unclear. V was trimmed by 0 bases and J by 8 bases, leaving 5 bases between them. Germline values: CDR1 SGHKS, CDR2 YYEKEE (reference sequence). CDR3 length equals 12 residues. The CDR3: CASSLAGEKLFF. CDR3 in DNA: TGTGCCAGCAGCTTGGCCGGGGAAAAACTGTTTTTT. The whole variable domain, remainder taken from reference TRBV5-5 and TRBJ1-4, is DAGVTQSPTHLIKTRGQQVTLRCSPISGHKSVSWYQQVLGQGPQFIFQYYEKEERGRGNFPDRFSARQFPNYSSELNVNALLLGDSALYLCASSLAGEKLFFGSGTQLSVL.

Many counts were recorded for this clonotype. J is TRBJ2-6 and V is TRBV7-9, with D possibly TRBD1 on 5 matching bases. Trimming left V 7 bases short and J 0 bases short, with 7 bases between. Germline CDR1 reads SEHNR; CDR2 reads FQNEAQ (reference sequence). The CDR3 contains 14 residues. The CDR3 protein is CASKQGSGANVLTF. CDR3 DNA sequence: TGTGCCAGCAAGCAGGGCTCTGGGGCCAACGTCCTGACTTTC.

Turning to this clonotype: One end of the junction varies from germline; a read error may be responsible. This chain joins TRBV27 and TRBJ1-5, with 9 bases that match TRBD1. This CDR3 comprises 16 residues. In germline, CDR1 is MNHEY, CDR2 SMNVEV (reference sequence). CDR3 DNA sequence: TGTGCCAGGAGTTCGGGACAGGGCGGTTGGAATCAGCCCCAGCATTTT. This codes for CARSSGQGGWNQPQHF.

This clonotype was seen many times. This chain uses TRBV5-5 with TRBJ2-5, with 11 bases aligning to TRBD2. Germline loops: CDR1 SGHKS, CDR2 YYEKEE (reference sequence). V lost 2 bases, J lost 5 bases, and 8 bases stayed unmatched. This CDR3 comprises 16 residues. In DNA, the CDR3 is TGTGCCAGCAGCTTAACTAGCGGGGGCCGAGGGGAGACCCAGTACTTC. It codes for CASSLTSGGRGETQYF. The variable domain in full, completed from reference TRBV5-5 and TRBJ2-5, reads DAGVTQSPTHLIKTRGQQVTLRCSPISGHKSVSWYQQVLGQGPQFIFQYYEKEERGRGNFPDRFSARQFPNYSSELNVNALLLGDSALYLCASSLTSGGRGETQYFGPGTRLLVL.

The sample holds many counts of this clonotype. The gene calls are TRBV7-9 and TRBJ2-7, with D possibly TRBD2 on 6 matching bases. The CDR3 spans 14 residues. Germline CDR1 and CDR2: SEHNR and FQNEAQ (reference sequence). V was cut by 7 bases and J by 0 bases, with 13 bases left in between. The CDR3 spells CASTLGGSSYEQYF. CDR3 nucleotides: TGTGCCAGCACCCTTGGGGGGAGCTCCTACGAGCAGTACTTC. The full variable domain, completed using reference TRBV7-9 and TRBJ2-7, is DTGVSQNPRHKITKRGQNVTFRCDPISEHNRLYWYRQTLGQGPEFLTYFQNEAQLEKSRLLSDRFSAERPKGSFSTLEIQRTEQGDSAMYLCASTLGGSSYEQYFGPGTRLTVT.

This clonotype was recorded many times. The rearrangement uses TRBV5-1 and TRBJ2-6; 7 bases agree with TRBD1. Germline-derived CDR1 and CDR2 are SGHRS and YFSETQ. J lost 2 bases, V lost 5 bases, and 7 bases had no gene match. CDR3 length: 16 amino acids. The CDR3 DNA reads as TGCGCCAGCAGATCTCATCAGGGGGCTGGGGCCAACGTCCTGACTTTC. Its translation: CASRSHQGAGANVLTF.

With respect to this clonotype: A much larger clone differs by one base, so this may be a read error. This sequence joins TRBV18 and TRBJ2-5, with D possibly being TRBD2 (5 bases). CDR1 KGHSH and CDR2 LQKENI come from the germline V gene. V shed 3 bases and J shed 4 bases, with 9 bases lying between them. The CDR3 extends over 13 amino acids. The CDR3 nucleotides read TGTGCCAGCTCACCCGGGGTACGAGAGACCCAGTACTTC. Protein: CASSPGVRETQYF.

Many counts were recorded for this clonotype. This chain connects TRBV5-8 to TRBJ2-7; no firm D call. Germline V gene lookup returns CDR1 SGHTS and CDR2 YDEGEE. CDR3 length equals 16 residues. V lost 0 bases, J lost 4 bases, and 17 bases lay in between. The CDR3 nucleotides read TGTGCCAGCAGCTTGGCCCGTTCCTATGGATATTACGAGCAGTACTTC. Encoded protein: CASSLARSYGYYEQYF. The full variable domain, rest sourced from reference TRBV5-8 and TRBJ2-7, is EAGVTQSPTHLIKTRGQQATLRCSPISGHTSVYWYQQALGLGLQFLLWYDEGEERNRGNFPPRFSGRQFPNYSSELNVNALELEDSALYLCASSLARSYGYYEQYFGPGTRLTVT.

This sequence joins TRBV29-1 and TRBJ2-3; D may be TRBD1 (5 bases). Germline V CDR1 and CDR2: SQVTM, ANQGSEA. Deletions cut 7 bases from V and 1 base from J, with 15 bases between. The CDR3 extends over 14 amino acids. This CDR3 is CSADPGWGTDTQYF. CDR3 bases: TGCAGCGCGGACCCAGGGTGGGGCACAGATACGCAGTATTTT.

This clonotype was seen ten or more times. This rearrangement joins TRBV30 to TRBJ2-7, with a weak D call TRBD2 (5 bases). Trimming left V 1 base short and J 0 bases short, with 10 bases between. This CDR3 spans 14 amino acids. The germline CDR1 and CDR2 sequences are GTSNPN and SVGIG (reference sequence). Here the CDR3 reads CAWSGGLSSYEQYF. The DNA for the CDR3 is TGTGCCTGGAGTGGAGGGCTGAGCTCCTACGAGCAGTACTTC.

This clonotype has ten or more counts. The chain is built from TRBV30 and TRBJ2-7; no clear D gene. CDR1 and CDR2 from the germline V gene are GTSNPN and SVGIG (reference sequence). The V gene lost 0 bases and the J gene lost 2 bases, with 8 bases spanning the gap. This CDR3 is built from 13 residues. The CDR3 region has the DNA TGTGCCTGGAGTGTGTCTCAACCCTACGAGCAGTACTTC. It yields the protein CAWSVSQPYEQYF.

This clonotype was counted ten times or more. The chain couples TRBV30 to TRBJ2-7, with no clear D. Deletions cut 3 bases from V and 7 bases from J, with 16 bases between. CDR3 length equals 13 residues. The germline gives CDR1 GTSNPN, CDR2 SVGIG (reference sequence). The CDR3 DNA is TGTGCCTGGAGCGGAAACCCACTTTGGGAGCAGTACTTC. Its translation: CAWSGNPLWEQYF.

This clonotype was picked up many times. The CDR3, as DNA: TGTGCCTGCGGGACAGGTGGATCCGGGGCCAACGTCCTGACTTTC. Its protein product is CACGTGGSGANVLTF. The rearrangement uses TRBV30 and TRBJ2-6; 8 bases match TRBD1. This CDR3 has 15 amino acids. Trimming removed 6 bases from V and 4 bases from J; junction bases left unmatched: 8. Per germline, CDR1 GTSNPN and CDR2 SVGIG (reference sequence).

This clonotype was detected ten times or more. The chain links TRBV14 to TRBJ2-1, with 9 bases lining up with TRBD2. This CDR3 spans 15 amino acids. V lost 1 base, J lost 4 bases, and 2 bases stayed unmatched. Germline assignment: CDR1 SGHDN and CDR2 FVKESK. This CDR3 reads CASSQVAGGYNEQFF. The CDR3 DNA follows: TGTGCCAGCAGCCAAGTTGCGGGGGGGTACAATGAGCAGTTCTTC.

This clonotype has a count of ten or more. The chain carries TRBV29-1 and TRBJ2-1, with TRBD2 as a possible D gene (6 bases). The germline CDR1 and CDR2 sequences are SQVTM and ANQGSEA. The CDR3 has 13 amino acids. Trimming shortened V by 4 bases and J by 7 bases, and 14 bases separated the two germline ends. CDR3 coding DNA: TGCAGCGTTGGAAAACTCCTAGCGAATGAGCAGTTCTTC. Translating it yields CSVGKLLANEQFF.

This clonotype was found many times. V gene TRBV6-2 or TRBV6-3 combines with J gene TRBJ1-5; D remains unclear. The CDR3 loop spans 14 amino acids. The ends were cut back, 2 bases at V and 2 bases at J, with 7 bases in the middle. Per germline, CDR1 MNHEY and CDR2 SVGEGT. The CDR3 bases are TGTGCCAGCAGTTACATAACGCGCAATCAGCCCCAGCATTTT. Translation: CASSYITRNQPQHF.

The chain has TRBV7-2 and TRBJ2-1, with 10 bases that match TRBD2. V lost 5 bases to trimming and J lost 3 bases; unmatched junction nucleotides: 7. CDR1 is SGHTA, CDR2 FQGNSA, per germline. CDR3 length: 16 residues. CDR3 region: CASSIAGTSDYNEQFF. CDR3 DNA: TGTGCCAGCAGCATTGCCGGGACTAGCGACTACAATGAGCAGTTCTTC. Full variable domain (outside the CDR3, taken from reference TRBV7-2 and TRBJ2-1): GAGVSQSPSNKVTEKGKDVELRCDPISGHTALYWYRQSLGQGLEFLIYFQGNSAPDKSGLPSDRFSAERTGGSVSTLTIQRTQQEDSAVYLCASSIAGTSDYNEQFFGPGTRLTVL.